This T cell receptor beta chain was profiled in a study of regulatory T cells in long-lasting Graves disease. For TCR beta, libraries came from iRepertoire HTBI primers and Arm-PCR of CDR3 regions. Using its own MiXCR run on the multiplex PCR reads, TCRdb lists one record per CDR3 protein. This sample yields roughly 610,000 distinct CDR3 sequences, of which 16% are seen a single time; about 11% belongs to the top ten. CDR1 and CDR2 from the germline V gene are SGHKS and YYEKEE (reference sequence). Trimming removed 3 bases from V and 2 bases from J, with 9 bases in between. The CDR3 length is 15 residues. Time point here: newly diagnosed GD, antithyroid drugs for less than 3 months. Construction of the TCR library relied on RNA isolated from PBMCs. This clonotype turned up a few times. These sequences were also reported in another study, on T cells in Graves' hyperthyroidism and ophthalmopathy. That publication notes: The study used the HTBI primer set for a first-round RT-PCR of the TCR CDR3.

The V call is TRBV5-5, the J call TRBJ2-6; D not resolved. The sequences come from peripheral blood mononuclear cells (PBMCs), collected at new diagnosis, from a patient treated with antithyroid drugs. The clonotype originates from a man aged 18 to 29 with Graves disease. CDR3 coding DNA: TGTGCCAGCAGCTACTTGGGGACTGGGGCCAACGTCCTGACTTTC. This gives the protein CASSYLGTGANVLTF.